One sample yielded the 18 T cell receptor beta chains listed below, sequenced in a study of blood T cell repertoires in COVID-19. The method was immunoSEQ multiplex PCR; TCRdb's version includes in-frame clones alone and lacks a portion of them. The sample consists of approximately 32,000 clones, roughly 84% of them appearing once. The sample was peripheral blood. These receptors came from a man between 60 and 70 years old with active COVID-19.

The V call is TRBV9, the J call TRBJ1-4; a possible D gene is TRBD1 (6 bases). The V and J ends lost 4 bases and 4 bases respectively, with 14 bases between them. This CDR3 comprises 15 residues. Germline CDR1 SGDLS, CDR2 YYNGEE. The CDR3 DNA reads TGTGCCAGCAGCCCCGGGACACGAAGTAATGAAAAACTGTTTTTT. Translated, it gives CASSPGTRSNEKLFF.

The chain couples TRBV7-6 to TRBJ2-2; the D gene is possibly TRBD1 (6 bases). The CDR3 consists of 15 residues. CDR1 is SGHVS, CDR2 FNYEAQ, per germline. With 7 bases removed from V and 4 bases from J, the gap between germline ends came to 16 bases. The chain's CDR3 is CASTYRDTSTGELFF. The CDR3 region has the DNA TGTGCCAGCACCTACCGGGACACCTCCACCGGGGAGCTGTTTTTT.

This clone was detected only once. The J gene is TRBJ2-4, the V gene TRBV10-3, with TRBD1 identical over 10 bases. V lost 6 bases and J lost 6; bases outside the gene matches: 5. CDR3 length: 14 amino acids. The germline CDR1 and CDR2 sequences are ENHRY and SYGVKD. The CDR3 sequence: CAISPGQGLNIQYF. DNA of the CDR3: TGTGCCATCAGCCCGGGACAGGGGTTAAACATTCAGTACTTC.

The chain is built from TRBV4-1 and TRBJ2-6, with 8 bases identical to TRBD1. Germline V gives CDR1 MGHRA, CDR2 YSYEKL. The trim removed 4 bases at V and 5 bases at J, leaving 10 bases unmatched. The CDR3 runs 17 residues. DNA of the CDR3: TGCGCCAGCAGCCCTCCAGCAGGGGGCAGAAGGGCCAACGTCCTGACTTTC. Translating it yields CASSPPAGGRRANVLTF.

The CDR3 DNA reads TGTGCCAGAGGACGATGGGGGGGAGAGACCCAGTACTTC. It yields the protein CARGRWGGETQYF. The chain uses TRBV2 and TRBJ2-5; 7 nucleotides match TRBD2. The CDR3 consists of 13 residues. Germline CDR1 and CDR2: SNHLY and FYNNEI. Trimming at V came to 9 bases and at J to 4 bases, leaving 8 bases not matched to a gene.

The V and J genes are TRBV5-6 and TRBJ2-3; 8 bases fit TRBD2. CDR1 SGHDT and CDR2 YYEEEE come from the germline V gene. V was pared by 4 bases and J by 10 bases, with 8 bases of the junction left unmatched. CDR3 length: 13 amino acids. The CDR3 sequence: CASSPPGGDSQYF. The CDR3 DNA reads TGTGCCAGCAGCCCACCCGGGGGGGACTCGCAGTATTTT.

This clone occurred once. The rearrangement joins TRBV4-1 to TRBJ2-7, with a weak D call TRBD1 (6 bases). Germline values: CDR1 MGHRA, CDR2 YSYEKL. Trimming shortened V by 1 base and J by 0 bases, and 13 bases separated the two germline ends. There are 16 residues in the CDR3. CDR3 in DNA: TGCGCCAGCAGCCAAGCTGCAGGGACATACTCCTACGAGCAGTACTTC. It translates to CASSQAAGTYSYEQYF.

The chain employs TRBV29-1 and TRBJ2-3; possible D gene TRBD1, 6 bases. The germline V and J ends were trimmed by 6 bases and 4 bases, with 14 bases remaining between them. The CDR3 consists of 13 residues. Germline V gene lookup returns CDR1 SQVTM and CDR2 ANQGSEA. CDR3 region: CSVGTRRADTQYF. DNA of the CDR3: TGCAGCGTCGGGACAAGGCGAGCAGATACGCAGTATTTT.

The chain joins TRBV5-4 to TRBJ2-3; tentative D call: TRBD2 (6 bases). From germline, CDR1 is SGHNT and CDR2 YYREEE (reference sequence). The CDR3 length is 17 residues. The ends were cut back, 4 bases at V and 7 bases at J, with 25 bases in the middle. This CDR3 is CASSPALAGGTTHTQYF. The CDR3 region has the DNA TGTGCCAGCAGCCCCGCTCTCGCTGGCGGGACGACTCATACGCAGTATTTT.

The V gene is TRBV7-2, the J gene TRBJ1-2, with 7 positions matching TRBD1. The CDR3 loop spans 14 amino acids. The V gene's germline CDR1 is SGHTA and CDR2 FQGNSA. V gave up 2 bases and J gave up 6 bases; unmatched junction bases: 6. This chain's CDR3 is CASSLIGTANGYTF. In nucleotides, the CDR3 is TGTGCCAGCAGCTTAATCGGGACAGCGAATGGCTACACCTTC.

The J gene is TRBJ1-5, the V gene TRBV18; D is ambiguous. Germline CDR1 is KGHSH and CDR2 is LQKENI. This CDR3 has 16 residues. Trimming took off 3 bases at V and 3 bases at J, with 15 bases between the two ends. CDR3 sequence: CASSPQAGRFNQPQHF. The CDR3 DNA follows: TGTGCCAGCTCACCTCAGGCAGGCAGATTCAATCAGCCCCAGCATTTT. Full variable domain (remainder filled in from reference TRBV18 and TRBJ1-5): NAGVMQNPRHLVRRRGQEARLRCSPMKGHSHVYWYRQLPEEGLKFMVYLQKENIIDESGMPKERFSAEFPKEGPSILRIQQVVRGDSAAYFCASSPQAGRFNQPQHFGDGTRLSIL.

Here the CDR3 reads CAWIGAGADTQYF. CDR3 DNA: TGTGCCTGGATTGGAGCGGGAGCAGATACGCAGTATTTT. The genes are TRBV30 and TRBJ2-3, with TRBD2 matching 8 bases. CDR1 GTSNPN and CDR2 SVGIG come from the germline V gene (reference sequence). CDR3 length: 13 amino acids. V lost 4 bases and J lost 4; bases outside the gene matches: 4.

The chain links TRBV5-4 to TRBJ2-3, with D possibly TRBD2 on 5 matching bases. Germline CDR1 SGHNT, CDR2 YYREEE (reference sequence). The CDR3 extends over 15 amino acids. Trimming stripped 4 bases from V and 0 bases from J, with 12 bases between. In nucleotides, the CDR3 is TGTGCCAGCAGCCCGGGGAGCACTAGCACAGATACGCAGTATTTT. As protein: CASSPGSTSTDTQYF.

The chain is built from TRBV4-2 and TRBJ1-5; possible D gene TRBD1, 5 bases. Germline CDR1 LGHNA, CDR2 YNFKEQ. The CDR3 spans 14 residues. With 0 bases removed from V and 6 bases from J, the gap between germline ends came to 9 bases. This chain's CDR3 is CASSQDGGSQPQHF. In nucleotides, the CDR3 is TGTGCCAGCAGCCAAGATGGGGGGAGTCAGCCCCAGCATTTT.

The chain is built from TRBV2 and TRBJ2-7; perhaps TRBD1 as D (6 bases). Per germline, CDR1 SNHLY and CDR2 FYNNEI. The CDR3 consists of 15 residues. V was shortened by 4 bases and J by 0 bases, with 13 bases between the two germline ends. The CDR3 DNA is TGTGCCAGCAGTGGCAGGGGCTACAGCTCCTACGAGCAGTACTTC. It codes for CASSGRGYSSYEQYF.

This rearrangement joins TRBV18 to TRBJ2-1; 8 bases are a match to TRBD2. CDR3 length: 16 residues. V was clipped by 4 bases and J by 5 bases; unmatched bases: 10. The V gene's germline CDR1 is KGHSH and CDR2 LQKENI. The CDR3 sequence is CASSHPGLVFHNEQFF. In DNA, the CDR3 is TGTGCCAGCTCACACCCGGGACTAGTTTTCCACAATGAGCAGTTCTTC.

The chain carries TRBV4-2 and TRBJ1-5; 7 bases are a match to TRBD1. With V trimmed by 0 bases and J by 11 bases, 13 bases remained unmatched. The CDR3 is 16 amino acids. Germline V gene sequence: CDR1 LGHNA, CDR2 YNFKEQ. The CDR3 reads CASSQDGTATSLAQHF. The CDR3 nucleotides read TGTGCCAGCAGCCAAGATGGGACAGCCACAAGTCTGGCCCAGCATTTT.

The CDR3 is CASSWGLAGQYEQYF. CDR3 DNA sequence: TGTGCCAGTAGTTGGGGACTAGCGGGACAGTACGAGCAGTACTTC. The chain carries TRBV19 and TRBJ2-7, with TRBD2 identical over 13 bases. The V gene end was trimmed by 5 bases and the J gene end by 4 bases; junction bases not matched to a gene: 5. In germline, CDR1 is LNHDA, CDR2 SQIVND (reference sequence). The length of the CDR3 is 15 residues. The variable domain in full, with the rest retrieved from reference TRBV19 and TRBJ2-7, is DGGITQSPKYLFRKEGQNVTLSCEQNLNHDAMYWYRQDPGQGLRLIYYSQIVNDFQKGDIAEGYSVSREKKESFPLTVTSAQKNPTAFYLCASSWGLAGQYEQYFGPGTRLTVT.